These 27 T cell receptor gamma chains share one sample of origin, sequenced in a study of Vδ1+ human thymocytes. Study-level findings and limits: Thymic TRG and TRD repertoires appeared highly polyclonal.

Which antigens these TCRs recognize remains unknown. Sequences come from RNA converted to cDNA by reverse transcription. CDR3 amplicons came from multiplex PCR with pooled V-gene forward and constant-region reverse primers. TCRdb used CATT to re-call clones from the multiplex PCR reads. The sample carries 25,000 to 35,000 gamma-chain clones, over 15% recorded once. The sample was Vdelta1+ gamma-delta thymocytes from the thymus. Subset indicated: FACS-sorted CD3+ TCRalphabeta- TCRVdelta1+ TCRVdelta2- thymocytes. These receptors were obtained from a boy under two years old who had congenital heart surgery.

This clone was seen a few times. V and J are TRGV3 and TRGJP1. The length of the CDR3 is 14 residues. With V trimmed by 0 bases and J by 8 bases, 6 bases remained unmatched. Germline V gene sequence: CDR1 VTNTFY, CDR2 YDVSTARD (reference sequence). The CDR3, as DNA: TGTGCCACCTGGGACAGGCCAGGGGGTTGGTTCAAGATATTT. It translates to CATWDRPGGWFKIF.

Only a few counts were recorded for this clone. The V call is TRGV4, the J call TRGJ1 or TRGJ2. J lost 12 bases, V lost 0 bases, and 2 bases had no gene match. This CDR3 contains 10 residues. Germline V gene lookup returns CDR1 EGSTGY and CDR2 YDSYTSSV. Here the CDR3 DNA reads TGTGCCACCTGGGATGGGTGGAAACTCTTT. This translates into CATWDGWKLF.

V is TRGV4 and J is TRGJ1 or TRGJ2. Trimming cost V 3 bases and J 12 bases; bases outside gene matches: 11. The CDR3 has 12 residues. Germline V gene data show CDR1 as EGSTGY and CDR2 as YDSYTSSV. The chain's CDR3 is CATWDPKLGKLF. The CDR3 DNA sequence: TGTGCCACCTGGGATCCTAAATTAGGGAAACTCTTT.

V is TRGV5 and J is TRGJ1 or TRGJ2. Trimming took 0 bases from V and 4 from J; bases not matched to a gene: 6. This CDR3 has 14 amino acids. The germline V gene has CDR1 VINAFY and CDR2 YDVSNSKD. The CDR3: CATWDRRPYYKKLF. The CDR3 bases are TGTGCCACCTGGGACAGGCGCCCATATTATAAGAAACTCTTT.

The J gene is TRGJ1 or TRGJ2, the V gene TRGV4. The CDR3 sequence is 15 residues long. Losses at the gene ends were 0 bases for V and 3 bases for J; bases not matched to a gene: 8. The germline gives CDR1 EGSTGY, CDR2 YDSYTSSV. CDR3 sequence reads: CATWDGPWGYYKKLF. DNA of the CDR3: TGTGCCACCTGGGATGGGCCGTGGGGTTATTATAAGAAACTCTTT.

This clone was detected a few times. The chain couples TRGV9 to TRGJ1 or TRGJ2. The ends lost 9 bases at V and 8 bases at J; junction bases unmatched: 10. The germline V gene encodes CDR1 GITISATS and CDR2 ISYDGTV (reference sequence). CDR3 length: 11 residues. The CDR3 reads CALGVGDKKLF. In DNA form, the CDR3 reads TGTGCCTTGGGAGTGGGCGATAAGAAACTCTTT.

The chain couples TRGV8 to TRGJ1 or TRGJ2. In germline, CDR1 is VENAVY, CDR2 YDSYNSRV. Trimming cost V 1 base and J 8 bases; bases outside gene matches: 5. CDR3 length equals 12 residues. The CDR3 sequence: CATWDSNHKKLF. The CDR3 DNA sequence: TGTGCCACCTGGGATAGTAACCATAAGAAACTCTTT.

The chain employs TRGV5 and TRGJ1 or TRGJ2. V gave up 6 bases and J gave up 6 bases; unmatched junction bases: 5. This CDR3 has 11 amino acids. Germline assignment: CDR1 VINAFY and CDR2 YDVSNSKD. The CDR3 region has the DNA TGTGCCACCTGGTTGGCTTATAAGAAACTCTTT. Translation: CATWLAYKKLF.

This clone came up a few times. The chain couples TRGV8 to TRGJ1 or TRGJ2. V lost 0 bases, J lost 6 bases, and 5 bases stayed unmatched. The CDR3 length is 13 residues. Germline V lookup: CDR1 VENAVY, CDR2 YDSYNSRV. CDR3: CATWDRRLYKKLF. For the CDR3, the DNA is TGTGCCACCTGGGATAGGCGGCTTTATAAGAAACTCTTT.

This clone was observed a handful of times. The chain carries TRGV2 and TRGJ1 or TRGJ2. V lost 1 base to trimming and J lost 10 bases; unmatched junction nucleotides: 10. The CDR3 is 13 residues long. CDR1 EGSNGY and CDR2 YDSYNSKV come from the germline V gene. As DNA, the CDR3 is TGTGCCACCTGGGACGGCCGGTCGGGGAAGAAACTCTTT. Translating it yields CATWDGRSGKKLF.

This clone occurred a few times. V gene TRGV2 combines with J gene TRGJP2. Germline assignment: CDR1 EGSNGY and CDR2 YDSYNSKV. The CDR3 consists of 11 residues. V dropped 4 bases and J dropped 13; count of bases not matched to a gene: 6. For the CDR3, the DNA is TGTGCCACCTGGGAACATACGATCAAGACGTTT. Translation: CATWEHTIKTF.

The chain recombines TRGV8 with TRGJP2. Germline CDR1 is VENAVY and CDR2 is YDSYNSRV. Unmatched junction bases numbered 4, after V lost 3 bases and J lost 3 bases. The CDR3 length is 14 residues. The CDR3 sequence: CATWDFGSDWIKTF. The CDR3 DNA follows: TGTGCCACCTGGGATTTTGGTAGTGATTGGATCAAGACGTTT.

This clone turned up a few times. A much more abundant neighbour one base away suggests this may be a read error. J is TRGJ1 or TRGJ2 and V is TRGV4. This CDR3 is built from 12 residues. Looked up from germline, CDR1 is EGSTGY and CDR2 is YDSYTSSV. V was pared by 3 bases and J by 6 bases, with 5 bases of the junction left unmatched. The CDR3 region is CATWDRRYKKLF. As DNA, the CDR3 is TGTGCCACCTGGGATCGGCGTTATAAGAAACTCTTT.

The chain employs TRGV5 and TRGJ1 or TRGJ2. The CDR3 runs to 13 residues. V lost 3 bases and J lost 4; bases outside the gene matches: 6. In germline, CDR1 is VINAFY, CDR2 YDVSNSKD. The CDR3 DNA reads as TGTGCCACCTGGGACGTAGGCTATTATAAGAAACTCTTT. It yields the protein CATWDVGYYKKLF.

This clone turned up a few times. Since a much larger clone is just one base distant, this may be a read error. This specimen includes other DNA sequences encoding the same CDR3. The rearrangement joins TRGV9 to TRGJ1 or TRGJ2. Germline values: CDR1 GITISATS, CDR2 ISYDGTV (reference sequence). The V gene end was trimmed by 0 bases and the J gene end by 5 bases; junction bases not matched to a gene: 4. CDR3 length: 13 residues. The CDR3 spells CALWEVQNYKKLF. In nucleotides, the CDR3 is TGTGCCTTGTGGGAGGTGCAAAATTATAAGAAACTCTTT.

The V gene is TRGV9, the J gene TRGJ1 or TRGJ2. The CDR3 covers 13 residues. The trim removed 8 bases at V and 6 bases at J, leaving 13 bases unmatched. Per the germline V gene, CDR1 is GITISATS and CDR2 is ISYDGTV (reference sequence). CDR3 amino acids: CALLLSGGYKKLF. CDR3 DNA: TGTGCCTTGTTGTTATCTGGAGGTTATAAGAAACTCTTT.

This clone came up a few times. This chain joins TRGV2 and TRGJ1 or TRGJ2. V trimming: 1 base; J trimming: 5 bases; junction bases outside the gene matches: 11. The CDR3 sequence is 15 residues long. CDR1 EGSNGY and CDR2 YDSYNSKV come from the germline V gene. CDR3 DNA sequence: TGTGCCACCTGGGACGGTATAACGGGACATTATAAGAAACTCTTT. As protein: CATWDGITGHYKKLF.

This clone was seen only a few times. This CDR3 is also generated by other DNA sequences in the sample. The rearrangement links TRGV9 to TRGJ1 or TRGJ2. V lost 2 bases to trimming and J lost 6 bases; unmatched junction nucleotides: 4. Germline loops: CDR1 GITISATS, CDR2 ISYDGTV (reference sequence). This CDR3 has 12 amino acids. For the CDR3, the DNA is TGTGCCTTGTGGGAGGGCCTTTATAAGAAACTCTTT. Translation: CALWEGLYKKLF.

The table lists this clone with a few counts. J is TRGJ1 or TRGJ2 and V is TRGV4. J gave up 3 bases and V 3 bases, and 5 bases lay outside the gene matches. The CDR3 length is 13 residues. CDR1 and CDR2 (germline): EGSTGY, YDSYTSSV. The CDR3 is CATWDPLYYKKLF. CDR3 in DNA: TGTGCCACCTGGGATCCTCTTTATTATAAGAAACTCTTT.

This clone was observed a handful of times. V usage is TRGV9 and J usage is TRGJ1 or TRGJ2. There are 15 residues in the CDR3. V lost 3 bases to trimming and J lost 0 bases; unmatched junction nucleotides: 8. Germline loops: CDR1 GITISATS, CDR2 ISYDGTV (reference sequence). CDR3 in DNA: TGTGCCTTGTGGGAGCTTAAGGGGAATTATTATAAGAAACTCTTT. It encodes CALWELKGNYYKKLF.

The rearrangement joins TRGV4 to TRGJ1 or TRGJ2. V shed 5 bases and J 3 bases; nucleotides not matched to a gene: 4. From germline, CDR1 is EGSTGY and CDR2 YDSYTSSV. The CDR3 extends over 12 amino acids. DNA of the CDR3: TGTGCCACCTGGGGAATTTATTATAAGAAACTCTTT. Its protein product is CATWGIYYKKLF.

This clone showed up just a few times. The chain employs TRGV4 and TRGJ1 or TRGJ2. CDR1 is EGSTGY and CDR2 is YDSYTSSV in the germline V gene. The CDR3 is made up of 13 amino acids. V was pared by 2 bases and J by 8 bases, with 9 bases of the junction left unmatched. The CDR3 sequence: CATWDVPADKKLF. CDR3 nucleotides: TGTGCCACCTGGGATGTTCCCGCCGATAAGAAACTCTTT.

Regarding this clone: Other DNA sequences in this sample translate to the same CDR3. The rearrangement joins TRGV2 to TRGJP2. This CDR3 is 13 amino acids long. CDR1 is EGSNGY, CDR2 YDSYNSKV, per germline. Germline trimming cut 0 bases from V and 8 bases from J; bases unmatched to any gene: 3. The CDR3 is CATWDGRDWIKTF. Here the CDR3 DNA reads TGTGCCACCTGGGACGGGCGCGATTGGATCAAGACGTTT.

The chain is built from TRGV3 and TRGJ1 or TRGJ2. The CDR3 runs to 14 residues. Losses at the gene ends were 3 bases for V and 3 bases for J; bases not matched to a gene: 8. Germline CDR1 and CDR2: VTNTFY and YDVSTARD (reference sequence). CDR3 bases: TGTGCCACCTGGGACGGACTTGGTTATTATAAGAAACTCTTT. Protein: CATWDGLGYYKKLF.

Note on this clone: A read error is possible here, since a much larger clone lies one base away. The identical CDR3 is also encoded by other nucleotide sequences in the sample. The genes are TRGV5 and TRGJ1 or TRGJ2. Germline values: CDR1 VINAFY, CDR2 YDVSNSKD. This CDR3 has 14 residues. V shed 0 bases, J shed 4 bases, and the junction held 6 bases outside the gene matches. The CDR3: CATWDRPKYYKKLF. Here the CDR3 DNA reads TGTGCCACCTGGGACAGGCCGAAGTATTATAAGAAACTCTTT.

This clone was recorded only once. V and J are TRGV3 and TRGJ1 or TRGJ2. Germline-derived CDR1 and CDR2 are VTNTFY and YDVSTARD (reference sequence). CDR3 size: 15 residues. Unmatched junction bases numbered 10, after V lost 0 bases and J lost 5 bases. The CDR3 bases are TGTGCCACCTGGGACAGGCAAAGAGAAGATTATAAGAAACTCTTT. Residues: CATWDRQREDYKKLF.

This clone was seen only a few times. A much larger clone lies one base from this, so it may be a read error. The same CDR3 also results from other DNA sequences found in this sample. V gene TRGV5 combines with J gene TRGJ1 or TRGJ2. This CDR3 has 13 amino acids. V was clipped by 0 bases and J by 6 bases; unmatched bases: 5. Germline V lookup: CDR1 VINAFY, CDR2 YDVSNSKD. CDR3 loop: CATWDRRGYKKLF. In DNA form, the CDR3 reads TGTGCCACCTGGGACAGGAGGGGTTATAAGAAACTCTTT.